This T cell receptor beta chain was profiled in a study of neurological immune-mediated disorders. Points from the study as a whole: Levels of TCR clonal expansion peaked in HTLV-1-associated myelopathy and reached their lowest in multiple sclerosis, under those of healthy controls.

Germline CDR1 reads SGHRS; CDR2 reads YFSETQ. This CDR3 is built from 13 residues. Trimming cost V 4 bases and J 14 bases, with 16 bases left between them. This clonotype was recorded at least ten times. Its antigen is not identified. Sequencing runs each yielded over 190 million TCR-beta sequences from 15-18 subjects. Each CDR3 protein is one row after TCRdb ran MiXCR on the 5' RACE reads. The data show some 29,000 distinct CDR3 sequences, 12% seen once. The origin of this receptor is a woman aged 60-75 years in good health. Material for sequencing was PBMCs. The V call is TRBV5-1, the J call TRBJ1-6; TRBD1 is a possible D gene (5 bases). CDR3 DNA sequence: TGCGCCAGCAGCCTGGGGACGGATGGAGCCCTCCACTTT. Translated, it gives CASSLGTDGALHF. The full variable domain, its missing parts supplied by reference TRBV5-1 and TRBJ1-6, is KAGVTQTPRYLIKTRGQQVTLSCSPISGHRSVSWYQQTPGQGLQFLFEYFSETQRNKGNFPGRFSGRQFSNSRSEMNVSTLELGDSALYLCASSLGTDGALHFGNGTRLTVT.